In this sample, the clone carrying this T cell receptor beta chain turned up many times. Germline assignment: CDR1 DFQATT and CDR2 SNEGSKA (reference sequence). The length of the CDR3 is 13 residues. Trimming cost V 7 bases and J 3 bases, with 15 bases left between them. The data were obtained in a study of T cells in Graves' hyperthyroidism and ophthalmopathy. Using RNA transcripts as the source, TCR beta CDR3 regions were amplified. Carried out on the TCR CDR3, a first-round RT-PCR used the HTBI primer set. TCRdb re-called the multiplex PCR reads with MiXCR, one entry per CDR3 protein. Among hundreds of thousands of distinct CDR3 sequences listed, around 15% were seen once.

Sequenced: blood. The V call is TRBV20-1, the J call TRBJ1-2; possible D gene TRBD1, 6 bases. The clonotype comes from a young woman with Graves' hyperthyroidism. The CDR3 nucleotides read TGCAGTGTCAAAATAACAGGGTACTATGGCTACACCTTC. This codes for CSVKITGYYGYTF.